These 32 T cell receptor beta chains were sequenced from one sample in a study of blood T cell repertoires in COVID-19. Sequencing was performed with immunoSEQ multiplex PCR; in TCRdb, only in-frame clones are kept and a portion is missing. The sample lists roughly 120,000 clones, around 85% seen once, with around 3.2% in the top ten. The source material was peripheral blood. These receptors were obtained from a woman older than 75 with COVID-19, enrolled during active disease.

V and J are TRBV5-1 and TRBJ1-6, with D perhaps matching TRBD1 (6 bases). The germline V gene encodes CDR1 SGHRS and CDR2 YFSETQ. V dropped 7 bases and J dropped 7 bases, with 15 bases sitting between them. This CDR3 comprises 14 residues. The CDR3 reads CASRPGGLNSPLHF. The CDR3 DNA reads TGCGCCAGCCGCCCGGGGGGCCTCAATTCACCCCTCCACTTT.

The genes are TRBV27 and TRBJ2-5; 10 bases map to TRBD2. The CDR3 is 15 amino acids. Germline CDR1 reads MNHEY; CDR2 reads SMNVEV (reference sequence). The trim removed 4 bases at V and 0 bases at J, leaving 2 bases unmatched. CDR3 bases: TGTGCCAGCAGTTATAGCGGGAGGAACCAAGAGACCCAGTACTTC. Protein sequence: CASSYSGRNQETQYF.

CDR3 sequence (DNA): TGTGCCAGCAGCTGGGTCGGGACAGGGGTAAACGAGCAGTACTTC. Translated: CASSWVGTGVNEQYF. The V gene is TRBV7-2, the J gene TRBJ2-7; 10 nucleotides agree with TRBD1. CDR3 length equals 15 residues. V lost 4 bases and J lost 5; bases outside the gene matches: 8. The germline CDR1 and CDR2 sequences are SGHTA and FQGNSA.

The rearrangement joins TRBV28 to TRBJ2-7; 12 bases agree with TRBD1. Trimming removed 4 bases from V and 5 bases from J; junction bases left unmatched: 6. CDR1 and CDR2 (germline): MDHEN, SYDVKM. CDR3 length: 15 residues. The CDR3 DNA reads as TGTGCCAGCAGTTCCAGGGACAGGGGGCTCGACGAGCAGTACTTC. Its protein is CASSSRDRGLDEQYF.

The V and J genes are TRBV19 and TRBJ2-6, with D unclear. The CDR3 consists of 17 residues. The germline gives CDR1 LNHDA, CDR2 SQIVND (reference sequence). The ends were cut back, 5 bases at V and 0 bases at J, with 14 bases in the middle. The CDR3 DNA sequence: TGTGCCAGTAGTTTGTCAGGAACCCGCTCTGGGGCCAACGTCCTGACTTTC. It is translated as CASSLSGTRSGANVLTF.

This clone was recorded only once. V usage is TRBV28 and J usage is TRBJ2-1; 7 bases match TRBD2. This CDR3 contains 16 residues. V lost 5 bases, J lost 7 bases, and 14 bases stayed unmatched. Germline V lookup: CDR1 MDHEN, CDR2 SYDVKM. The CDR3 nucleotides read TGTGCCAGCAGTCGTTTTGGGACTTCTAGCGGAAATGAGCAGTTCTTC. Its protein product is CASSRFGTSSGNEQFF.

CDR3 in amino acids: CASGLVGTSGRIVQFF. The DNA of the CDR3 is TGTGCTAGTGGTTTGGTAGGGACTAGCGGGAGGATTGTGCAGTTCTTC. The rearrangement uses TRBV12-5 and TRBJ2-1; 15 bases are shared with TRBD2. The junction had 6 bases not matched to a gene; V was cut back by 0 bases and J by 12 bases. Per germline, CDR1 LGHNT and CDR2 FRNRAP. The length of the CDR3 is 16 residues. The entire variable domain, with the rest obtained from reference TRBV12-5 and TRBJ2-1, is as follows: DARVTQTPRHKVTEMGQEVTMRCQPILGHNTVFWYRQTMMQGLELLAYFRNRAPLDDSGMPKDRFSAEMPDATLATLKIQPSEPRDSAVYFCASGLVGTSGRIVQFFGPGTRLTVL.

The chain links TRBV19 to TRBJ2-5, with D uncertain. The CDR3 consists of 13 residues. The germline V gene encodes CDR1 LNHDA and CDR2 SQIVND (reference sequence). V was pared by 1 base and J by 4 bases, with 7 bases between. The CDR3, as DNA: TGTGCCAGTAGTATAGGGTCGAGAGAGACCCAGTACTTC. It yields the protein CASSIGSRETQYF.

The chain couples TRBV20-1 to TRBJ1-4, with TRBD1 as a possible D gene (5 bases). CDR3 size: 13 residues. Trimming removed 3 bases at V and 8 bases at J, with 13 bases between. CDR1 is DFQATT, CDR2 SNEGSKA, per germline (reference sequence). CDR3 loop: CSASLQGAEKLFF. CDR3 in DNA: TGCAGTGCTAGTCTCCAGGGCGCCGAAAAACTGTTTTTT.

This clone turned up a few times. The gene calls are TRBV28 and TRBJ1-5; D unresolved. The V gene's germline CDR1 is MDHEN and CDR2 SYDVKM. V was pared by 5 bases and J by 4 bases, with 12 bases between. The CDR3 consists of 14 residues. The CDR3 sequence is CASSPDTGNQPQHF. The CDR3 DNA sequence: TGTGCCAGCAGTCCTGACACTGGGAATCAGCCCCAGCATTTT.

The V gene is TRBV10-3, the J gene TRBJ2-7; D ambiguous. The CDR3 contains 11 residues. V dropped 7 bases and J dropped 3 bases, with 7 bases sitting between them. Per the germline V gene, CDR1 is ENHRY and CDR2 is SYGVKD. The CDR3 DNA reads as TGTGCCATCATGGAGAGCTACGAGCAGTACTTC. Its translation: CAIMESYEQYF.

The table lists this clone with a few counts. The V and J genes are TRBV7-2 and TRBJ2-7; possible D gene TRBD2, 7 bases. The CDR3 consists of 14 residues. Trimming removed 5 bases from V and 2 bases from J, with 13 bases in between. Germline V lookup: CDR1 SGHTA, CDR2 FQGNSA. The CDR3 loop is CASSSGTQAYEQYF. As DNA, the CDR3 is TGTGCCAGCAGCAGCGGGACACAAGCCTACGAGCAGTACTTC.

V usage is TRBV9 and J usage is TRBJ2-1, with 9 bases aligning to TRBD2. The V gene end was trimmed by 0 bases and the J gene end by 2 bases; junction bases not matched to a gene: 3. This CDR3 region has 16 residues. CDR1 and CDR2 (germline): SGDLS, YYNGEE. CDR3 amino acids: CASSVALAGPYNEQFF. CDR3 nucleotide sequence: TGTGCCAGCAGCGTAGCTCTAGCGGGGCCCTACAATGAGCAGTTCTTC.

The gene calls are TRBV28 and TRBJ1-1; TRBD1 matches 12 bases. Germline CDR1 MDHEN, CDR2 SYDVKM. V shed 5 bases, J shed 6 bases, and the junction held 7 bases outside the gene matches. This CDR3 spans 15 amino acids. The CDR3 sequence: CASSDAGTGGPEAFF. The CDR3, as DNA: TGTGCCAGCAGTGATGCCGGGACAGGGGGCCCTGAAGCTTTCTTT. The full variable domain, rest sourced from reference TRBV28 and TRBJ1-1, is DVKVTQSSRYLVKRTGEKVFLECVQDMDHENMFWYRQDPGLGLRLIYFSYDVKMKEKGDIPEGYSVSREKKERFSLILESASTNQTSMYLCASSDAGTGGPEAFFGQGTRLTVV.

The chain joins TRBV5-1 to TRBJ1-3; the D is unclear. V dropped 7 bases and J dropped 2 bases, with 13 bases sitting between them. This CDR3 region has 14 residues. Germline V gene lookup returns CDR1 SGHRS and CDR2 YFSETQ. CDR3 sequence (DNA): TGCGCCAGCTCGGAAGGGCGGGCTGGAAACACCATATATTTT. This translates into CASSEGRAGNTIYF.

This sequence joins TRBV12-3 or TRBV12-4 and TRBJ2-7; 12 nucleotides agree with TRBD2. The CDR3 is made up of 13 amino acids. Trimming removed 8 bases from V and 1 base from J; junction bases left unmatched: 0. CDR3 coding DNA: TGTGCCAGCGGACTAGCGGGATCCTACGAGCAGTACTTC. Amino acids: CASGLAGSYEQYF.

This clone was found a few times. The chain couples TRBV2 to TRBJ1-1, with TRBD1 as a possible D gene (5 bases). V gave up 8 bases and J gave up 2 bases, with 9 bases separating them. The CDR3 is made up of 12 amino acids. Germline V gene lookup returns CDR1 SNHLY and CDR2 FYNNEI. CDR3 loop: CASVRGNTEAFF. In DNA, the CDR3 is TGTGCCAGCGTTAGGGGTAACACTGAAGCTTTCTTT.

The gene calls are TRBV19 and TRBJ2-7; D is perhaps TRBD2 (6 bases). V dropped 7 bases and J dropped 0 bases, with 22 bases sitting between them. Germline values: CDR1 LNHDA, CDR2 SQIVND (reference sequence). The CDR3 covers 17 residues. CDR3 coding DNA: TGTGCCAGTACCCCCCGAGTAGGCTCCGGGAGCTCCTACGAGCAGTACTTC. Its protein is CASTPRVGSGSSYEQYF.

The chain employs TRBV2 and TRBJ2-4, with D perhaps TRBD2 (6 bases). Germline CDR1 reads SNHLY; CDR2 reads FYNNEI. Trimming took 4 bases from V and 3 from J, leaving 13 bases between them. There are 15 residues in the CDR3. The CDR3: CASSGRARHKNIQYF. In DNA form, the CDR3 reads TGTGCCAGCAGTGGGAGGGCGAGGCACAAAAACATTCAGTACTTC.

The V and J genes are TRBV24-1 and TRBJ2-1; D is perhaps TRBD2 (5 bases). Germline CDR1 reads KGHDR; CDR2 reads SFDVKD. Trimming removed 4 bases from V and 7 bases from J, with 10 bases in between. This CDR3 is built from 13 residues. In DNA form, the CDR3 reads TGTGCCACCAGTGAAGCGGACCGGAATGAGCAGTTCTTC. Protein product: CATSEADRNEQFF.

The chain uses TRBV27 and TRBJ2-6; possibly TRBD1 for D (5 bases). The CDR3 consists of 15 residues. Per the germline V gene, CDR1 is MNHEY and CDR2 is SMNVEV (reference sequence). The V end was cut by 6 bases, the J end by 4 bases, with 13 bases between. CDR3 amino acids: CASRNSGPGANVLTF. The CDR3 bases are TGTGCCAGCAGGAATTCAGGGCCCGGGGCCAACGTCCTGACTTTC.

The chain links TRBV6-5 to TRBJ2-1; no firm D call. Germline V gives CDR1 MNHEY, CDR2 SVGAGI. The CDR3 runs to 15 residues. Deletions cut 6 bases from V and 2 bases from J, with 14 bases between. The CDR3 DNA sequence: TGTGCCAGCAGGCCGTCCGGAGCGCCCTACAATGAGCAGTTCTTC. Its translation: CASRPSGAPYNEQFF.

The chain employs TRBV27 and TRBJ1-1, with unresolved D. The V end was cut by 1 base, the J end by 2 bases, with 5 bases between. The CDR3 length is 13 residues. Germline CDR1 reads MNHEY; CDR2 reads SMNVEV (reference sequence). The CDR3 reads CASSLWQNTEAFF. CDR3 nucleotide sequence: TGTGCCAGCAGTTTATGGCAAAACACTGAAGCTTTCTTT.

The sample holds one count of this clone. This chain joins TRBV19 and TRBJ1-4; D unclear. This CDR3 has 14 amino acids. V lost 7 bases to trimming and J lost 7 bases, with 16 bases between them. Germline CDR1 reads LNHDA; CDR2 reads SQIVND (reference sequence). The CDR3 loop reads CASIARDFGEKLFF. For the CDR3, the DNA is TGTGCCAGTATAGCCCGGGATTTTGGTGAAAAACTGTTTTTT. Drawing the rest from reference TRBV19 and TRBJ1-4, the complete variable domain is DGGITQSPKYLFRKEGQNVTLSCEQNLNHDAMYWYRQDPGQGLRLIYYSQIVNDFQKGDIAEGYSVSREKKESFPLTVTSAQKNPTAFYLCASIARDFGEKLFFGSGTQLSVL.

The chain's CDR3 is CASSLGVSYNEQFF. Here the CDR3 DNA reads TGTGCCAGCAGCTTAGGAGTATCCTACAATGAGCAGTTCTTC. The chain recombines TRBV7-9 with TRBJ2-1, with D uncertain. V was cut by 1 base and J by 1 base, with 5 bases left in between. The CDR3 loop spans 14 amino acids. CDR1 is SEHNR, CDR2 FQNEAQ, per germline (reference sequence).

V and J are TRBV6-5 and TRBJ1-4, with no clear D. Germline CDR1 is MNHEY and CDR2 is SVGAGI. Trimming took off 0 bases at V and 0 bases at J, with 5 bases between the two ends. CDR3 length: 15 residues. This CDR3 reads CASSYSSATNEKLFF. The CDR3 DNA sequence: TGTGCCAGCAGTTACTCGAGTGCAACTAATGAAAAACTGTTTTTT.

This clone has only one observation. The chain joins TRBV4-3 to TRBJ2-2, with 8 bases aligning to TRBD2. The ends lost 1 base at V and 4 bases at J; junction bases unmatched: 2. CDR3 size: 15 residues. Germline CDR1 and CDR2: LGHNA and YSLEER. The DNA of the CDR3 is TGCGCCAGCAGCCAAGGACTAGCGAGCACCGGGGAGCTGTTTTTT. Protein: CASSQGLASTGELFF.

The V and J genes are TRBV18 and TRBJ2-7, with a possible D match to TRBD1 (6 bases). Trimming removed 0 bases from V and 0 bases from J, with 12 bases in between. Germline CDR1 reads KGHSH; CDR2 reads LQKENI. The CDR3 is made up of 16 amino acids. The CDR3 loop is CASSPPKGTPSYEQYF. Here the CDR3 DNA reads TGTGCCAGCTCACCACCGAAGGGGACACCCTCCTACGAGCAGTACTTC.

This chain uses TRBV10-3 with TRBJ2-3, with 9 nucleotides matching TRBD1. Germline V lookup: CDR1 ENHRY, CDR2 SYGVKD. V trimming: 6 bases; J trimming: 1 base; junction bases outside the gene matches: 8. The CDR3 has 16 amino acids. The CDR3 spells CAIRVTGGLGTDTQYF. CDR3 bases: TGTGCCATCAGGGTAACAGGGGGCTTAGGCACAGATACGCAGTATTTT.

About this clone itself: A much larger clone lies one base from this, so it may be a read error. The chain joins TRBV3-1 (or the pseudogene TRBV3-2) to TRBJ1-1; D possibly corresponds to TRBD1 (6 bases). V lost 4 bases and J 0 bases, leaving 12 bases between the germline ends. The CDR3 consists of 15 residues. Per the germline V gene, CDR1 is LGHDT and CDR2 is YNNKEL (reference sequence). CDR3 sequence (DNA): TGTGCCAGCAGCCCCCCGGGACAATTGAACACTGAAGCTTTCTTT. Translated: CASSPPGQLNTEAFF.

This clone appeared once. The V and J genes are TRBV7-2 and TRBJ2-3, with 11 bases fitting TRBD2. The V and J ends lost 6 bases and 2 bases, in that order; junction bases with no gene match: 4. This CDR3 is built from 15 residues. The germline V gene encodes CDR1 SGHTA and CDR2 FQGNSA. The CDR3 loop is CASRMTSGNTDTQYF. The CDR3 nucleotides are TGTGCCAGCAGAATGACTAGCGGGAACACAGATACGCAGTATTTT.

This chain links TRBV4-2 with TRBJ1-6; D is possibly TRBD1 (6 bases). Trimming pared 1 base from V and 7 bases from J, leaving 17 bases between. This CDR3 is built from 17 residues. Germline loops: CDR1 LGHNA, CDR2 YNFKEQ. The CDR3 sequence is CASSQVGWGLANSPLHF. CDR3 sequence (DNA): TGTGCCAGCAGCCAAGTCGGGTGGGGGCTGGCGAATTCACCCCTCCACTTT.